These 13 T cell receptor beta chains were sequenced from one sample in a study of pediatric ulcerative colitis. The assay was immunoSEQ multiplex PCR, and TCRdb's table has in-frame clones only and misses some. The repertoire includes roughly 37,000 clones, around 78% of them detected once, and approximately 25% sits in the top ten. The source material was blood. The receptors shown here come from a girl aged 5-17 years with moderate ulcerative colitis.

This clone was seen just once. The chain uses TRBV7-9 and TRBJ2-7; perhaps TRBD1 as D (8 bases). V was clipped by 5 bases and J by 3 bases, with 20 bases between them. Germline V lookup: CDR1 SEHNR, CDR2 FQNEAQ (reference sequence). The CDR3 extends over 16 amino acids. CDR3 protein: CASSPERGQASYEQYF. As DNA, the CDR3 is TGTGCCAGCAGCCCCGAGCGGGGACAGGCAAGCTACGAGCAGTACTTC. Combining the CDR3 with reference TRBV7-9 and TRBJ2-7 gives the whole variable domain DTGVSQNPRHKITKRGQNVTFRCDPISEHNRLYWYRQTLGQGPEFLTYFQNEAQLEKSRLLSDRFSAERPKGSFSTLEIQRTEQGDSAMYLCASSPERGQASYEQYFGPGTRLTVT.

On this clone itself: Given a far larger clone just one base away, this is likely a sequencing read error. At the DNA level, this CDR3 is encoded by other sequences in the same sample as well. The V gene is TRBV7-7, the J gene TRBJ1-5; D might be TRBD1 (5 bases). The CDR3 runs to 19 residues. The V gene's germline CDR1 is SSHAT and CDR2 FNYEAQ (reference sequence). The CDR3 DNA is TGTGCTAGCAGCTTAGCGGGGACGGGTCCTTTAGGCAGCAATCAGCCCCAGCATTTT. Its translation: CASSLAGTGPLGSNQPQHF.

This chain joins TRBV4-3 and TRBJ2-2, with TRBD2 matching 9 bases. J was trimmed by 2 bases and V by 0 bases; bases with no gene match: 7. Looked up from germline, CDR1 is LGHNA and CDR2 is YSLEER. CDR3 length: 18 residues. DNA for the CDR3: TGCGCCAGCAGCCAAGATCCCCAGCGGGGGGTAAACACCGGGGAGCTGTTTTTT. Its translation: CASSQDPQRGVNTGELFF.

The J gene is TRBJ2-7, the V gene TRBV27; no clear D. V was shortened by 1 base and J by 0 bases, with 10 bases between the two germline ends. The CDR3 extends over 15 amino acids. Germline V CDR1 and CDR2: MNHEY, SMNVEV (reference sequence). The CDR3 is CASSLYPGGSYEQYF. The CDR3 coding sequence is TGTGCCAGCAGTTTATATCCCGGCGGCTCCTACGAGCAGTACTTC.

The CDR3 spells CASSEWTGTEAFF. For the CDR3, the DNA is TGTGCCAGCAGTGAATGGACAGGCACTGAAGCTTTCTTT. The rearrangement uses TRBV6-1 and TRBJ1-1, with 7 bases lining up with TRBD1. Germline loops: CDR1 MNHNS, CDR2 SASEGT. Germline trimming cut 2 bases from V and 4 bases from J; bases unmatched to any gene: 1. The CDR3 totals 13 residues.

The genes are TRBV4-2 and TRBJ2-2; D is perhaps TRBD2 (5 bases). CDR1 and CDR2 (germline): LGHNA, YNFKEQ. The CDR3 has 15 amino acids. V was trimmed by 4 bases and J by 0 bases, leaving 9 bases between them. CDR3 amino acids: CASSRRETNTGELFF. The CDR3 DNA follows: TGTGCCAGCAGCCGACGGGAAACGAACACCGGGGAGCTGTTTTTT.

This chain connects TRBV4-1 to TRBJ1-2; D ambiguous. The germline V gene has CDR1 MGHRA and CDR2 YSYEKL. This CDR3 contains 14 residues. V dropped 4 bases and J dropped 2 bases, with 11 bases sitting between them. The CDR3 here is CASSRPGWNYGYTF. CDR3 DNA sequence: TGCGCCAGCAGCCGACCGGGCTGGAACTATGGCTACACCTTC.

Only a few counts were recorded for this clone. This sequence joins TRBV11-2 and TRBJ2-1; 7 bases map to TRBD2. CDR1 SGHAT and CDR2 FQNNGV come from the germline V gene. V gave up 4 bases and J gave up 7 bases; unmatched junction bases: 7. This CDR3 comprises 14 residues. The CDR3 coding sequence is TGTGCCAGCAGCTATACGGGAGGAGTAAATGAGCAGTTCTTC. Its protein is CASSYTGGVNEQFF.

The V gene is TRBV7-9, the J gene TRBJ1-1; D unresolved. Trimming took 5 bases from V and 0 from J, leaving 10 bases between them. CDR1 SEHNR and CDR2 FQNEAQ come from the germline V gene (reference sequence). This CDR3 comprises 14 residues. In nucleotides, the CDR3 is TGTGCCAGCAGCCCGTGGAGTTTGAACACTGAAGCTTTCTTT. This sequence encodes CASSPWSLNTEAFF.

This clone appeared once. The genes are TRBV19 and TRBJ1-2; TRBD1 agrees at 7 bases. The CDR3 runs 14 residues. Per germline, CDR1 LNHDA and CDR2 SQIVND (reference sequence). The V segment lost 5 bases and the J segment 0 bases; nucleotides outside the gene matches: 3. CDR3 nucleotide sequence: TGTGCCAGTAGTCTCGGGACAGCTAACTATGGCTACACCTTC. Residues: CASSLGTANYGYTF.

The gene calls are TRBV2 and TRBJ1-1; D not certain. Trimming left V 7 bases short and J 3 bases short, with 9 bases between. Germline V CDR1 and CDR2: SNHLY, FYNNEI. This CDR3 region has 12 residues. DNA of the CDR3: TGTGCCAGCACCCGTGGTTACACTGAAGCTTTCTTT. It specifies CASTRGYTEAFF.

This clone was observed a single time. V usage is TRBV7-9 and J usage is TRBJ1-5, with TRBD1 as a possible D gene (5 bases). The V and J ends lost 1 base and 6 bases respectively, with 10 bases between them. In germline, CDR1 is SEHNR, CDR2 FQNEAQ (reference sequence). This CDR3 comprises 14 residues. The CDR3 DNA follows: TGTGCCAGCAGCTTAGTGAGGGGAACTCAGCCCCAGCATTTT. This encodes CASSLVRGTQPQHF.

The chain has TRBV7-8 and TRBJ2-2; 8 positions agree with TRBD1. The CDR3 covers 16 residues. CDR1 and CDR2 (germline): SGHVS, FQNEAQ. V was clipped by 5 bases and J by 4 bases; unmatched bases: 9. CDR3 residues: CASSQPQTGVTGELFF. CDR3 sequence (DNA): TGTGCCAGCAGCCAACCTCAGACAGGGGTCACCGGGGAGCTGTTTTTT.